This T cell receptor (beta chain) emerged from a study of CXCR3-negative and CXCR3-positive naive CD8 T cells. This CDR3 has 14 amino acids. In germline, CDR1 is DFQATT, CDR2 SNEGSKA (reference sequence). The study, taken as a whole, reports: Hydrophobicity was higher for TRB CDR3s found in CXCR3-positive naive cells than in CXCR3-negative naive cells.

5' RACE that incorporated UMI labels was used to prepare the TRB cDNA libraries. TCRdb processed the 5' RACE reads again and assigns one entry to each CDR3 protein, with no DNA. Its table lists 130,000 to 150,000 distinct CDR3 sequences. Points on this clonotype: Its target is unknown.

This clonotype was sampled from a human donor in good health. Some clones in this sample may be carry-over from other donors' samples. The sequencing input was naive CXCR3+ CD8+ T cells from blood. Described subset: CD45RO-CCR7+CD27+CD95- naive CD8+ T cells expressing CXCR3 (TNR3+). The chain joins TRBV20-1 to TRBJ2-7; TCRdb's D gene call, TRBD2, goes unchecked for lack of DNA. Here the CDR3 reads CSAELRGSSYEQYF.